This is a list of T cell receptor beta chains from one sample in a study of identical twins' blood T cells. TCRdb independently ran MiXCR on the 5' RACE reads; one entry per CDR3 protein. The data hold roughly 380,000 distinct CDR3 sequences, with roughly 27% observed a single time. Material: PBMCs. These receptors were collected from a woman aged 18 to 55 in good health. CDR3s include the opening cysteine and the closing phenylalanine or tryptophan. The D gene is left open where the match is weak. Expanded clones get a size class; other rows say once, few or many, or leave the size out.

v_call	j_call	d_call	clone_size	cdr3_nt	cdr3_aa
TRBV12-3/TRBV12-4	TRBJ1-2	.	few	TGTGCCAGCAGCCTTCAGGGGCAGGTTGGCTACACCTTC	CASSLQGQVGYTF
TRBV29-1	TRBJ1-3	TRBD1	.	TGCAGCGTTGGGACAGGGCCCTCTGGAAACACCATATATTTT	CSVGTGPSGNTIYF
TRBV7-2	TRBJ2-3	TRBD2	few	TGTGCCAGCAGCTTAGCGGGAGGGCGGAATACGCAGTATTTT	CASSLAGGRNTQYF
TRBV5-6	TRBJ1-1	.	.	TGTGCCAGCAGCTTGCATGGTAGGATGAACACTGAAGCTTTCTTT	CASSLHGRMNTEAFF
TRBV18	TRBJ1-1	.	.	TGTGCCAGCTCACCACTATCGAGGAACACTGAAGCTTTCTTT	CASSPLSRNTEAFF
TRBV10-2	TRBJ2-7	.	many	TGCGCCAGCAGTCCCCCCCTTCGCCCCCTTTCCTACGAGCAGTACTTC	CASSPPLRPLSYEQYF
TRBV3-1	TRBJ2-5	.	few	TGTGCCAGCAGCCAAGTTGGCGGACAAGAGACCCAGTACTTC	CASSQVGGQETQYF
TRBV12-3/TRBV12-4	TRBJ1-4	.	few	TGTGCCAGCAGTAGGAAACAACGGTACCGGGAAAAACTGTTTTTT	CASSRKQRYREKLFF
TRBV6-2/TRBV6-3	TRBJ2-1	.	many	TGTGCCAGCAGTACCTCCTTAGGGGGCAATGAGCAGTTCTTC	CASSTSLGGNEQFF
TRBV27	TRBJ1-5	TRBD1	many	TGTGCCAGCAGTCCCGGGACAGGGGGTCAGCCCCAGCATTTT	CASSPGTGGQPQHF
TRBV6-2/TRBV6-3	TRBJ2-2	.	few	TGTGCCAGCAGGGGGGACGCCGGGGAGCTGTTTTTT	CASRGDAGELFF
TRBV20-1	TRBJ1-1	.	.	TGCAGTGCTAGAGATCGTACGGGGGCTACTGAAGCTTTCTTT	CSARDRTGATEAFF
TRBV18	TRBJ1-5	.	few	TGTGCCAGCTCACCCAGAATGAATCAGCCCCAGCATTTT	CASSPRMNQPQHF
TRBV6-5	TRBJ2-3	.	few	TGTGCCAGCAGGGCACAGGGAAGAGATACGCAGTATTTT	CASRAQGRDTQYF
TRBV29-1	TRBJ2-7	TRBD2	few	TGCAGCGTTGCTAGCGGGAGGTACGAGCAGTACTTC	CSVASGRYEQYF
TRBV20-1	TRBJ2-1	.	few	TGCAGTGCTAGTCTCCTGACCGTCGGATTTGAGCAGTTCTTC	CSASLLTVGFEQFF
TRBV18	TRBJ1-1	.	.	TGTGCCAGCTCACTACAGGGAAGGACCACTGAAGCTTTCTTT	CASSLQGRTTEAFF
TRBV6-5	TRBJ2-2	.	.	TGTGCCAGCAGTTACTCCAGGGATACCGGGGAGCTGTTTTTT	CASSYSRDTGELFF
TRBV2	TRBJ2-3	TRBD2	few	TGTGCCACAAGGAGCGGGGAGGCAGATACGCAGTATTTT	CATRSGEADTQYF
TRBV29-1	TRBJ2-7	.	many	TGCAGCGTAGGACGGTTCTACGAGCAGTACTTC	CSVGRFYEQYF
TRBV5-1	TRBJ2-3	TRBD1	few	TGCGCCAGCAGAGACAGGGCCACAGATACGCAGTATTTT	CASRDRATDTQYF
TRBV20-1	TRBJ2-5	TRBD2	many	TGCAGTGCTAGAGTAGCGGGGGGTCATAATCTGGTACAAGAGACCCAGTACTTC	CSARVAGGHNLVQETQYF
TRBV6-5	TRBJ1-2	.	.	TGTGCCAGCAGTTACCCTCGGGGTTTGGGGTATGGCTACACCTTC	CASSYPRGLGYGYTF
TRBV4-3	TRBJ1-2	.	few	TGCGCCAGCAGCCATCGACCTCAGGGGCGCGGCTATGGCTACACCTTC	CASSHRPQGRGYGYTF
TRBV28	TRBJ1-3	.	.	TGTGCCAGCAGTTTACGGACGGCGACCTCTGGAAACACCATATATTTT	CASSLRTATSGNTIYF
TRBV6-2/TRBV6-3	TRBJ2-1	TRBD2	.	TGTGCCAGCAGCCGCAGCGGGACCTACAATGAGCAGTTCTTC	CASSRSGTYNEQFF
TRBV4-3	TRBJ1-4	.	.	TGCGCCACCAGGGACGGGGGAACTAATGAAAAACTGTTTTTT	CATRDGGTNEKLFF
TRBV19	TRBJ1-5	.	.	TGTGCCAGTAGTATAAGAGGGGGAGGCAATCAGCCCCAGCATTTT	CASSIRGGGNQPQHF
TRBV6-1	TRBJ2-2	.	.	TGTGCCAGCAGTGCACCTACCTACACCGGGGAGCTGTTTTTT	CASSAPTYTGELFF
TRBV10-3	TRBJ2-5	.	many	TGTGCCATCAGTACGGAGCAAGAGACCCAGTACTTC	CAISTEQETQYF
TRBV2	TRBJ2-2	.	few	TGTGCCAGCAGCGAAGCCCCAGGTGCCGGGGAGCTGTTTTTT	CASSEAPGAGELFF
TRBV6-2/TRBV6-3	TRBJ2-7	TRBD1	.	TGTGCCAGCAGTCACAGGCCAAAGGGACAGGGGATCTACGAGCAGTACTTC	CASSHRPKGQGIYEQYF
TRBV20-1	TRBJ2-1	.	.	TGCAGTGCTTCAGGGGCGTGGAATGAGCAGTTCTTC	CSASGAWNEQFF
TRBV2	TRBJ2-2	.	few	TGTGCCAGCACTGCGGACAGACAGACCGGGGAGCTGTTTTTT	CASTADRQTGELFF
TRBV6-5	TRBJ1-1	.	.	TGTGCCAGCAGTTTCGGTGGGGGAGCTTTCTTT	CASSFGGGAFF
TRBV20-1	TRBJ2-1	TRBD1	once	TGCAGTGCCAAAGACAGGGAATGGGAGCAGTTCTTC	CSAKDREWEQFF
TRBV15	TRBJ1-1	.	.	TGTGCCACCAGGACCATGTCCGAAGCTTTCTTT	CATRTMSEAFF
TRBV9	TRBJ2-7	.	.	TGTGCCAGCAGCGTAGCGGGGGTTCCCTACGAGCAGTACTTC	CASSVAGVPYEQYF
TRBV28	TRBJ2-1	TRBD2	few	TGTGCCAGCAGTTTACTCGGACTAGCGGGAGGGGGGTCGGATGAGCAGTTCTTC	CASSLLGLAGGGSDEQFF
TRBV5-8	TRBJ1-2	.	.	TGTGCCAGCAGTTCCGACAGGATTTATGGCTACACCTTC	CASSSDRIYGYTF
TRBV11-2	TRBJ2-3	TRBD2	many	TGTGCCAGCAGCTTAATCCTAGCGGGAGTTTCAGATACGCAGTATTTT	CASSLILAGVSDTQYF
TRBV7-9	TRBJ2-3	.	.	TGTGCCAGCAGCTTAACCTCCGGCAGGGAGGCAGATACGCAGTATTTT	CASSLTSGREADTQYF
TRBV11-3	TRBJ1-1	.	.	TGTGCCAGCGCCACGAGGGAGGTCTCTGAAGCTTTCTTT	CASATREVSEAFF
TRBV19	TRBJ2-7	.	.	TGTGCCACCGCCGGGAATGCCTACGAGCAGTACTTC	CATAGNAYEQYF
TRBV5-1	TRBJ1-1	.	.	TGCGCCAGCAGCTCCGGGACCTGGAACACTGAAGCTTTCTTT	CASSSGTWNTEAFF
TRBV2	TRBJ1-1	.	.	TGTGCCAGCAGTGATTTGGGGGCGACCACTGAAGCTTTCTTT	CASSDLGATTEAFF
TRBV20-1	TRBJ1-1	TRBD1	few	TGCAGTGGATGGGACAGGGGGGGCACTGAAGCTTTCTTT	CSGWDRGGTEAFF
TRBV6-2/TRBV6-3	TRBJ2-7	TRBD2	.	TGTGCCAGCAGCCAAAAACCTAGCGGGAGGATCTACGAGCAGTACTTC	CASSQKPSGRIYEQYF
TRBV30	TRBJ1-4	.	.	TGTGCCTGGAGTGTGCAGTCTCATGAAAAACTGTTTTTT	CAWSVQSHEKLFF
TRBV29-1	TRBJ2-3	.	many	TGCAGCGTTGGGTCAGGGAGTACCACAGATACGCAGTATTTT	CSVGSGSTTDTQYF
TRBV6-5	TRBJ1-4	.	.	TGTGCCAGCAGTTCGCGAGATAATGAAGAACTGTTTTTT	CASSSRDNEELFF
TRBV29-1	TRBJ1-5	.	many	TGCAGCCCTGGGGCGGACAGAGTCAATCAGCCCCAGCATTTT	CSPGADRVNQPQHF
TRBV6-5	TRBJ1-2	.	.	TGTGCCAGCAGACGACAGGCCAGGAGTGGCTACACCTTC	CASRRQARSGYTF
TRBV28	TRBJ1-1	TRBD1	many	TGTGCCAGCATCAGGACAGGGGGGACGAACACTGAAGCTTTCTTT	CASIRTGGTNTEAFF